Each of the 21 T cell receptor beta chains below was sequenced from the same sample in a study of early stage breast cancer tumors. Produced via immunoSEQ multiplex PCR; TCRdb's table is partial and in-frame only. The data contain just over 70,000 clones, more than 65% of them singletons. Material: blood. All receptors come from a person between 55 and 69 years old with breast cancer.

This clone was seen a few times. The V call is TRBV11-2, the J call TRBJ1-1, with D possibly being TRBD1 (5 bases). The V end was cut by 4 bases, the J end by 2 bases, with 8 bases between. Germline V lookup: CDR1 SGHAT, CDR2 FQNNGV. The CDR3 has 13 residues. CDR3 residues: CASSSRANTEAFF. The CDR3 DNA is TGTGCCAGCAGCTCCAGGGCCAACACTGAAGCTTTCTTT.

V is TRBV28 and J is TRBJ1-5; 7 nucleotides line up with TRBD1. J was trimmed by 4 bases and V by 6 bases; bases with no gene match: 6. The germline gives CDR1 MDHEN, CDR2 SYDVKM. The CDR3 totals 14 residues. The CDR3 reads CASRRATGNQPQHF. The CDR3 DNA sequence: TGTGCCAGCAGGCGGGCGACAGGGAATCAGCCCCAGCATTTT.

The rearrangement joins TRBV6-1 to TRBJ2-7; D may be TRBD2 (5 bases). The CDR3 covers 13 residues. Germline assignment: CDR1 MNHNS and CDR2 SASEGT. Trimming removed 8 bases at V and 7 bases at J, with 18 bases between. CDR3 loop: CASEGIGSGEQYF. CDR3 bases: TGTGCCAGCGAGGGAATCGGGTCGGGAGAGCAGTACTTC.

The gene calls are TRBV2 and TRBJ1-4; 7 positions agree with TRBD1. Per germline, CDR1 SNHLY and CDR2 FYNNEI. J was trimmed by 1 base and V by 7 bases; bases with no gene match: 3. The CDR3 has 14 residues. CDR3 loop: CASMGDRTNEKLFF. For the CDR3, the DNA is TGTGCCAGCATGGGGGACAGAACTAATGAAAAACTGTTTTTT.

The chain carries TRBV19 and TRBJ2-6; 7 nucleotides align to TRBD1. The CDR3 consists of 14 residues. In germline, CDR1 is LNHDA, CDR2 SQIVND (reference sequence). The ends lost 6 bases at V and 2 bases at J; junction bases unmatched: 1. This CDR3 reads CASRDRAGANVLTF. CDR3 nucleotide sequence: TGTGCCAGTAGAGACAGGGCTGGGGCCAACGTCCTGACTTTC.

The J gene is TRBJ2-4, the V gene TRBV6-1; TRBD2 matches at 9 bases. V dropped 4 bases and J dropped 6; count of bases not matched to a gene: 10. From germline, CDR1 is MNHNS and CDR2 SASEGT. The length of the CDR3 is 16 residues. CDR3 nucleotide sequence: TGTGCCAGCAGTGGACATGTAGCGGGGGTCCTAAACATTCAGTACTTC. It codes for CASSGHVAGVLNIQYF.

This clone was seen only a few times. The chain has TRBV27 and TRBJ2-7; D is uncertain. The CDR3 runs 13 residues. With 6 bases removed from V and 2 bases from J, the gap between germline ends came to 11 bases. The germline gives CDR1 MNHEY, CDR2 SMNVEV (reference sequence). The CDR3 sequence is CASSRAVTYEQYF. The DNA for the CDR3 is TGTGCCAGCAGCCGGGCCGTAACCTACGAGCAGTACTTC.

The chain employs TRBV6-5 and TRBJ1-6; perhaps TRBD1 as D (5 bases). The germline V gene has CDR1 MNHEY and CDR2 SVGAGI. The CDR3 extends over 15 amino acids. V was pared by 6 bases and J by 5 bases, with 14 bases between. The DNA for the CDR3 is TGTGCCAGCAGGTACGGCGACAGCGATAATTCACCCCTCCACTTT. Translated: CASRYGDSDNSPLHF.

The gene calls are TRBV28 and TRBJ2-1; D is perhaps TRBD2 (6 bases). The CDR3 has 12 amino acids. Germline CDR1 MDHEN, CDR2 SYDVKM. V dropped 7 bases and J dropped 10 bases, with 14 bases sitting between them. The CDR3 nucleotides are TGTGCCAGCACCCTGCGGAGGGGCGAGCAGTTCTTC. Its translation is CASTLRRGEQFF.

The V and J genes are TRBV27 and TRBJ2-1, with TRBD2 matching over 10 bases. With 2 bases clipped from V and 8 bases from J, the junction kept 9 bases outside the gene matches. Per germline, CDR1 MNHEY and CDR2 SMNVEV (reference sequence). This CDR3 has 16 amino acids. The CDR3 reads CASSLTASGRVYEQFF. The DNA for the CDR3 is TGTGCCAGCAGTTTAACCGCTAGCGGGAGAGTCTATGAGCAGTTCTTC.

Comment on this clone: The sample has other DNA sequences that encode this CDR3 too. This chain joins TRBV4-1 and TRBJ2-1; 7 bases align to TRBD2. The junction had 7 bases not matched to a gene; V was cut back by 3 bases and J by 8 bases. The germline V gene has CDR1 MGHRA and CDR2 YSYEKL. The CDR3 is 14 residues long. Here the CDR3 reads CASSQGPRGDEQFF. The CDR3 DNA follows: TGCGCCAGCAGCCAGGGTCCCCGGGGGGATGAGCAGTTCTTC.

The rearrangement uses TRBV5-1 and TRBJ2-3; 9 nucleotides align to TRBD1. J gave up 5 bases and V 0 bases, and 4 bases lay outside the gene matches. This CDR3 spans 15 amino acids. Germline CDR1 SGHRS, CDR2 YFSETQ. CDR3 DNA: TGCGCCAGCAGCTTGGAAGACAGGGGGATAGATACGCAGTATTTT. Its translation: CASSLEDRGIDTQYF.

The chain uses TRBV19 and TRBJ2-7; 8 nucleotides agree with TRBD2. The CDR3 extends over 14 amino acids. With 8 bases clipped from V and 1 base from J, the junction kept 7 bases outside the gene matches. Looked up from germline, CDR1 is LNHDA and CDR2 is SQIVND (reference sequence). The CDR3 coding sequence is TGTGCCAGTTCCCGGGGGGGGACATCCTACGAGCAGTACTTC. This encodes CASSRGGTSYEQYF.

This clone appeared a single time. The chain is built from TRBV30 and TRBJ2-1; D unclear. Germline lookup yields CDR1 GTSNPN and CDR2 SVGIG (reference sequence). This CDR3 spans 14 amino acids. V was trimmed by 4 bases and J by 5 bases, leaving 15 bases between them. The CDR3: CAWNLPGRNNEQFF. The CDR3 DNA is TGTGCCTGGAACCTTCCTGGCCGCAACAATGAGCAGTTCTTC.

This sequence joins TRBV5-1 and TRBJ2-2, with TRBD2 matching 9 bases. Losses at the gene ends were 2 bases for V and 5 bases for J; bases not matched to a gene: 4. The CDR3 contains 15 residues. From germline, CDR1 is SGHRS and CDR2 YFSETQ. The DNA for the CDR3 is TGCGCCAGCAGCTTTAGCGGGGGTGTTACCGGGGAGCTGTTTTTT. Translated, it gives CASSFSGGVTGELFF. Full variable domain (rest looked up from reference TRBV5-1 and TRBJ2-2): KAGVTQTPRYLIKTRGQQVTLSCSPISGHRSVSWYQQTPGQGLQFLFEYFSETQRNKGNFPGRFSGRQFSNSRSEMNVSTLELGDSALYLCASSFSGGVTGELFFGEGSRLTVL.

The V and J genes are TRBV7-9 and TRBJ2-5; D remains ambiguous. Trimming removed 3 bases at V and 5 bases at J, with 4 bases between. This CDR3 contains 11 residues. Germline assignment: CDR1 SEHNR and CDR2 FQNEAQ (reference sequence). CDR3 protein: CASSFGETQYF. The DNA of the CDR3 is TGTGCCAGCAGCTTTGGGGAGACCCAGTACTTC.

The genes are TRBV4-2 and TRBJ2-7, with a tentative D call TRBD1 (5 bases). The length of the CDR3 is 15 residues. V was clipped by 0 bases and J by 4 bases, with 13 bases between them. In germline, CDR1 is LGHNA, CDR2 YNFKEQ. CDR3 nucleotides: TGTGCCAGCAGCCAAGAAAGGGGTCAAGGTTACGAGCAGTACTTC. The encoded protein is CASSQERGQGYEQYF.

The gene calls are TRBV28 and TRBJ1-2; 11 nucleotides agree with TRBD1. The CDR3 spans 16 residues. Germline trimming cut 1 base from V and 4 bases from J; bases unmatched to any gene: 5. Germline CDR1 and CDR2: MDHEN and SYDVKM. Written as DNA, the CDR3 is TGTGCCAGCAGTTTATACCAGGACAGGGGGCCCTATGGCTACACCTTC. It codes for CASSLYQDRGPYGYTF.

The CDR3 loop reads CASSTGQRQPQHF. CDR3 sequence (DNA): TGTGCCAGCTCCACCGGACAGCGTCAGCCCCAGCATTTT. The chain combines TRBV18 with TRBJ1-5; perhaps TRBD1 as D (6 bases). Germline V lookup: CDR1 KGHSH, CDR2 LQKENI. The length of the CDR3 is 13 residues. V gave up 6 bases and J gave up 6 bases, with 12 bases separating them. The full variable domain, in which reference TRBV18 and TRBJ1-5 provide the parts outside the CDR3, is NAGVMQNPRHLVRRRGQEARLRCSPMKGHSHVYWYRQLPEEGLKFMVYLQKENIIDESGMPKERFSAEFPKEGPSILRIQQVVRGDSAAYFCASSTGQRQPQHFGDGTRLSIL.

This clone was observed a single time. V and J are TRBV5-6 and TRBJ2-6, with 9 nucleotides matching TRBD1. The germline V gene has CDR1 SGHDT and CDR2 YYEEEE. V dropped 4 bases and J dropped 0; count of bases not matched to a gene: 11. This CDR3 has 19 residues. DNA of the CDR3: TGTGCCAGCAGCCAAGAAAGACAGGGGGTTAGCTCTGGGGCCAACGTCCTGACTTTC. It codes for CASSQERQGVSSGANVLTF.

The V gene is TRBV5-4, the J gene TRBJ2-7, with 7 nucleotides matching TRBD2. Germline CDR1 reads SGHNT; CDR2 reads YYREEE (reference sequence). J was trimmed by 7 bases and V by 0 bases; bases with no gene match: 7. The CDR3 sequence is 14 residues long. The CDR3 sequence: CASSLAAGVKEQYF. The DNA for the CDR3 is TGTGCCAGCAGCTTGGCGGCGGGGGTTAAGGAGCAGTACTTC.